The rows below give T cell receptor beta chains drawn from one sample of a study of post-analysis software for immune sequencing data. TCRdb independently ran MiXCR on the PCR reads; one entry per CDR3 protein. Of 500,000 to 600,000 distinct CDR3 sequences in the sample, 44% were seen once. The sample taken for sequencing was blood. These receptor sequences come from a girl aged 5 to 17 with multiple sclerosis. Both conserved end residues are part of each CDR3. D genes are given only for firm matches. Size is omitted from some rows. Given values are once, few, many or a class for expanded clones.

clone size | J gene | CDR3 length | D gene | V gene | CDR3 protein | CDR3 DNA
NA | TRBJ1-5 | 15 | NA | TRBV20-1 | CSASLRAKSNQPQHF | TGCAGTGCCAGCCTCAGGGCGAAGAGCAATCAGCCCCAGCATTTT
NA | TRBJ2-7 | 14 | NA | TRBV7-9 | CASSLGGQKNEQYF | TGTGCCAGCAGCTTAGGTGGACAGAAGAACGAGCAGTACTTC
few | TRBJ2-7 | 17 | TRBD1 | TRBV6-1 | CASSPDRAWGLPYEQYF | TGTGCCAGCAGTCCCGACAGGGCCTGGGGGCTCCCCTACGAGCAGTACTTC
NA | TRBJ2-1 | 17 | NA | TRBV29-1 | CSARLILKGRSYNEQFF | TGCAGCGCCCGACTTATTCTGAAGGGGCGTTCCTACAATGAGCAGTTCTTC
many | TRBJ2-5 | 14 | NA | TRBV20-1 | CSAREGSSGETQYF | TGCAGTGCTAGAGAAGGATCGTCGGGGGAGACCCAGTACTTC
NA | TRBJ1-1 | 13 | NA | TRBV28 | CATLDGVNTEAFF | TGTGCCACCCTAGACGGCGTGAACACTGAAGCTTTCTTT
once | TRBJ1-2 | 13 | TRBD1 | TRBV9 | CAGSGQVDYGYTF | TGTGCCGGCAGCGGACAGGTCGACTATGGCTACACCTTC
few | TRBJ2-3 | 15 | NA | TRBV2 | CASSEEAGVRDTQYF | TGTGCCAGCAGTGAGGAGGCAGGGGTGAGAGATACGCAGTATTTT
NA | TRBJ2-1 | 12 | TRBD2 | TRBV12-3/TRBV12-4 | CASKISGTRQFF | TGTGCCAGCAAGATTAGCGGGACGAGGCAGTTCTTC
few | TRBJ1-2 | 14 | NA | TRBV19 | CASITPDRNYGYTF | TGTGCCAGTATAACCCCAGACAGGAACTATGGCTACACCTTC
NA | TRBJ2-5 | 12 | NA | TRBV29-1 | CSVAGGAETQYF | TGCAGCGTCGCTGGGGGCGCGGAGACCCAGTACTTC
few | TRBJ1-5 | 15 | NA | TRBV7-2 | CASSLARGGGQPQHF | TGTGCCAGCAGCTTAGCCAGGGGCGGCGGTCAGCCCCAGCATTTT
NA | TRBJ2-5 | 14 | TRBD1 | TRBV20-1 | CSAGSTGGRKTQYF | TGCAGTGCTGGCAGCACAGGGGGGCGAAAGACCCAGTACTTC
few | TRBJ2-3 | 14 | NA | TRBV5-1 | CASSLGGFTDTQYF | TGCGCCAGCAGCTTGGGTGGATTCACAGATACGCAGTATTTT
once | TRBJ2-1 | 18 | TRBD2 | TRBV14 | CASSQYSGGVLSYNEQFF | TGTGCCAGCAGCCAATATAGCGGGGGTGTTTTGTCCTACAATGAGCAGTTCTTC
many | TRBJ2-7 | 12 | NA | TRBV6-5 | CASSYRGYEQYF | TGTGCCAGCAGTTACAGGGGATACGAGCAGTACTTC
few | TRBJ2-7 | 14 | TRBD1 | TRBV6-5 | CASSYSRQGREQYF | TGTGCCAGCAGTTACTCGCGACAGGGCCGCGAGCAGTACTTC
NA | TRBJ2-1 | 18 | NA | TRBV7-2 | CASSERGFRVLDYNEQFF | TGTGCCAGCAGCGAAAGGGGATTCAGAGTCTTAGATTACAATGAGCAGTTCTTC
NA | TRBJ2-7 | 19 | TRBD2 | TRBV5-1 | CASSRKELGLAGGRNEQYF | TGCGCCAGCAGCCGAAAAGAGCTGGGACTAGCGGGAGGGCGCAACGAGCAGTACTTC
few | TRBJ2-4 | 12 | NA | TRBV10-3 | CAIKDGSRAEYF | TGTGCCATCAAAGACGGGTCGCGGGCTGAGTACTTC
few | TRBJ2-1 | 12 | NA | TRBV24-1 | CATSQGWNEQFF | TGTGCCACCAGTCAGGGTTGGAATGAGCAGTTCTTC
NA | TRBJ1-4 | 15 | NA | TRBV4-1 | CASSHRDSQSEKLFF | TGCGCCAGCAGCCATAGGGACTCCCAGAGTGAAAAACTGTTTTTT
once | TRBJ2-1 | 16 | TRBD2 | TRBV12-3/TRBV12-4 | CASSFTRSGSSYEQFF | TGTGCCAGCAGTTTCACGCGTAGCGGGAGTTCCTATGAGCAGTTCTTC
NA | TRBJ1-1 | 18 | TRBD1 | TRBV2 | CASSDESGTAGLNTEAFF | TGTGCCAGCAGTGATGAGTCCGGGACAGCCGGCCTTAACACTGAAGCTTTCTTT
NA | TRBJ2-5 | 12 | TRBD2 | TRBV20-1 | CSAAGGRETQYF | TGCAGTGCCGCGGGGGGGCGGGAGACCCAGTACTTC
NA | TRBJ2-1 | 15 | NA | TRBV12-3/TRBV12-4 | CASSAPAMLDNEQFF | TGTGCCAGCAGCGCCCCGGCGATGCTGGACAATGAGCAGTTCTTC
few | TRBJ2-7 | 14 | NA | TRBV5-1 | CASSLVSGIDEQYF | TGCGCCAGCAGCTTGGTTTCGGGGATAGACGAGCAGTACTTC
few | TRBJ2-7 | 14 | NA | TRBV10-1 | CASSEDGSSYEQYF | TGCGCCAGCAGTGAAGATGGCAGCTCCTACGAGCAGTACTTC
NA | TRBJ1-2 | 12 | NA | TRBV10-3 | CAISEGGYGYTF | TGTGCCATCAGTGAGGGAGGCTATGGCTACACCTTC
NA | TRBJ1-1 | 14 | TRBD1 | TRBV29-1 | CSVGWDRVNTEAFF | TGCAGCGTTGGTTGGGACAGGGTGAACACTGAAGCTTTCTTT
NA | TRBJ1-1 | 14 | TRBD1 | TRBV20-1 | CSASDRGLGTEAFF | TGCAGTGCAAGTGACAGGGGGTTGGGTACTGAAGCTTTCTTT
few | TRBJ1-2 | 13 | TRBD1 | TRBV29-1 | CSARDSPISGYTF | TGCAGCGCCAGGGACAGCCCTATATCTGGCTACACCTTC
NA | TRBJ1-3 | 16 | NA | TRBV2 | CASSVGTPTSGNTIYF | TGTGCCAGCAGTGTGGGGACACCTACCTCTGGAAACACCATATATTTT
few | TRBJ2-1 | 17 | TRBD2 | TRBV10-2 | CASSETGKREAGSEQFF | TGCGCCAGCAGTGAGACGGGAAAGCGGGAGGCTGGGAGTGAGCAGTTCTTC
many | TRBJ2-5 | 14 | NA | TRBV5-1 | CASSIDPFYETQYF | TGCGCCAGCAGCATAGACCCGTTCTACGAGACCCAGTACTTC
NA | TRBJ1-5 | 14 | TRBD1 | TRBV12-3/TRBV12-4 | CASKGQGYDQPQHF | TGTGCCAGCAAGGGACAGGGCTATGATCAGCCCCAGCATTTT
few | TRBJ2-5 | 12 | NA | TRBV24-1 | CATSDLRLTQYF | TGTGCCACCAGTGATTTGAGACTAACCCAGTACTTC
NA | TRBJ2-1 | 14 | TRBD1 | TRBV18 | CASSPGTGAREQFF | TGTGCCAGCTCACCAGGAACAGGGGCGCGTGAGCAGTTCTTC
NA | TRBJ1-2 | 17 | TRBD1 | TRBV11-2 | CASSLRQGGPANYGYTF | TGTGCCAGCAGCCTCCGACAGGGGGGACCCGCTAACTATGGCTACACCTTC
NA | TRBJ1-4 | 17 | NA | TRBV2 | CASSPRLGLATNEKLFF | TGTGCCAGCAGTCCCCGTCTGGGGTTAGCAACTAATGAAAAACTGTTTTTT
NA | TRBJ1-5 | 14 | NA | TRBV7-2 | CASSSDLGNQPQHF | TGTGCCAGCAGCTCGGACCTTGGCAATCAGCCCCAGCATTTT
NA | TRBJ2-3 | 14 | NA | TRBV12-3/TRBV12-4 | CASSLSGAADTQYF | TGTGCCAGCAGTTTGTCGGGGGCCGCAGATACGCAGTATTTT
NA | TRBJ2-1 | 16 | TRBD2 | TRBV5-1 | CASSSSGLAGTNEQFF | TGCGCCAGCAGCTCCTCAGGACTAGCGGGAACCAATGAGCAGTTCTTC
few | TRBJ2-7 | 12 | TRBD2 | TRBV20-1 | CSASRSGVEQYF | TGCAGTGCTAGTCGTAGCGGGGTCGAGCAGTACTTC
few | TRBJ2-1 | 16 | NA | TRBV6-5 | CASSYSNSPYHNEQFF | TGTGCCAGCAGTTACTCGAACAGCCCTTATCACAATGAGCAGTTCTTC
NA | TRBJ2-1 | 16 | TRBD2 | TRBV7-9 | CASSFPLAGAYNEQFF | TGTGCCAGCAGCTTTCCGCTAGCGGGAGCTTACAATGAGCAGTTCTTC
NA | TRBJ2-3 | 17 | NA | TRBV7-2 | CASSLVPGDSYTDTQYF | TGTGCCAGCAGCTTAGTGCCGGGCGACTCATACACAGATACGCAGTATTTT
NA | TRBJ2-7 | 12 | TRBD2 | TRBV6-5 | CASGSGSRQQYF | TGTGCCAGCGGTAGCGGGAGTAGGCAGCAGTACTTC
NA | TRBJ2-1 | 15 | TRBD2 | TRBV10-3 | CAISIAGSSYNEQFF | TGTGCCATCAGTATAGCGGGAAGCTCCTACAATGAGCAGTTCTTC